Following are 5 T cell receptor beta chains from one sample sequenced in a study of cytomegalovirus exposure and HLA in healthy donors. Amplification used 60 Vbeta primers and 13 Jbeta primers. TCRdb keeps only in-frame clones here, not all; method: immunoSEQ multiplex PCR. Here the sample spans about 61,000 clones, 87% being singletons. Sequencing was performed on PBMCs. Receptors originate from a man aged 18 to 30 in good health and CMV-seronegative.

In this sample, this clone turned up once. The chain recombines TRBV29-1 with TRBJ1-2, with 9 bases fitting TRBD1. Trimming cost V 3 bases and J 5 bases; bases outside gene matches: 4. Germline-derived CDR1 and CDR2 are SQVTM and ANQGSEA. The CDR3 is made up of 13 amino acids. This CDR3 reads CSVDPGTGYGYTF. CDR3 sequence (DNA): TGCAGCGTTGATCCCGGGACAGGGTATGGCTACACCTTC.

The chain is built from TRBV7-2 and TRBJ1-1; D not certain. Trimming left V 1 base short and J 1 base short, with 10 bases between. The CDR3 covers 15 residues. Germline V gene data show CDR1 as SGHTA and CDR2 as FQGNSA. The CDR3 DNA is TGTGCCAGCAGCTTAGGCGGTCAGTCGAACACTGAAGCTTTCTTT. Protein sequence: CASSLGGQSNTEAFF.

This chain links TRBV6-1 with TRBJ1-1, with a weak D call TRBD1 (6 bases). The V and J ends lost 4 bases and 1 base respectively, with 10 bases between them. Germline V gene sequence: CDR1 MNHNS, CDR2 SASEGT. CDR3 length equals 14 residues. CDR3 DNA sequence: TGTGCCAGCAGTGTGCGGGGGCCGAACACTGAAGCTTTCTTT. Translating it yields CASSVRGPNTEAFF.

The chain is built from TRBV2 and TRBJ2-7; D is unclear. The CDR3 has 14 residues. Germline V gene sequence: CDR1 SNHLY, CDR2 FYNNEI. Trimming stripped 2 bases from V and 0 bases from J, with 8 bases between. The CDR3 DNA reads as TGTGCCAGCAGTGAACACCTCAGCTCCTACGAGCAGTACTTC. Its translation: CASSEHLSSYEQYF.

This sequence joins TRBV5-8 and TRBJ2-5; a weak D match, TRBD1 (6 bases). In germline, CDR1 is SGHTS, CDR2 YDEGEE. CDR3 length: 15 residues. V shed 0 bases and J shed 2 bases, with 11 bases lying between them. CDR3 bases: TGTGCCAGCAGCTTGGGGACAGCGGATCAAGAGACCCAGTACTTC. Its protein is CASSLGTADQETQYF.